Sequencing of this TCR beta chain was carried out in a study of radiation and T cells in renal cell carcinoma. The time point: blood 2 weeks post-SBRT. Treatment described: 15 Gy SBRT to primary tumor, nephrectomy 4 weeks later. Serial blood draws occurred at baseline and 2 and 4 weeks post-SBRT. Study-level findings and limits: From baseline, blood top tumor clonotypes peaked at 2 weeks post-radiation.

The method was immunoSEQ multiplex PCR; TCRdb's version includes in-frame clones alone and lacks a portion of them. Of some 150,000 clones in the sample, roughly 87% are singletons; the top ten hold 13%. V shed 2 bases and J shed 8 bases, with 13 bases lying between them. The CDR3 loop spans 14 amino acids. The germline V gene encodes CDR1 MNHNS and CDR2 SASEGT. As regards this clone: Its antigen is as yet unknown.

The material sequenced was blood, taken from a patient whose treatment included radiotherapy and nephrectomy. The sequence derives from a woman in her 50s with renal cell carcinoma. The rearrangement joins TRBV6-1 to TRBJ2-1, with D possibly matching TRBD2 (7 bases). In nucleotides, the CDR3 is TGTGCCAGCAGTGAACGGAGGGGGGGAGATGAGCAGTTCTTC. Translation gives CASSERRGGDEQFF.